This T cell receptor (beta chain) is drawn from a study of T cells in localized non-small cell lung cancer. Points from the study as a whole: The appearance of a median roughly 53 of the top 100 tumor clones was seen in adjacent lung. Peak T cell clonality was found in uninvolved adjacent lung, exceeding tumor.

CDR3 length equals 13 residues. V lost 3 bases and J lost 7, with 10 bases in between. Germline V gene data show CDR1 as SGHNT and CDR2 as YENEEA. Turning to this clone: Its target is not known.

This table comes from immunoSEQ multiplex PCR, and its TCRdb copy is limited to in-frame clones, with some not included. The repertoire holds around 20,000 clones, 86% seen once, with 0.9% to 1.4% in the top ten. The chain recombines TRBV11-3 with TRBJ1-3; the D is unclear. The specimen comprised peripheral blood, sampled before any cancer treatment. The source is a woman aged 40-69 years with stage I lung adenocarcinoma. The CDR3, as DNA: TGTGCCAGCAGCTTGGCCACGGATAACACCATATATTTT. As protein: CASSLATDNTIYF.